The 21 T cell receptor beta chains presented below share a single source sample, sequenced in a study of regulatory T cells in long-lasting Graves disease. Time point indicated: newly diagnosed GD, antithyroid drugs for less than 3 months. Isolated PBMC RNA provided the starting material for the TCR library. iRepertoire HTBI primers and Arm-PCR of CDR3 regions built TCR beta libraries. TCRdb fed the multiplex PCR reads into MiXCR, producing one record per CDR3 protein. The table records about 620,000 distinct CDR3 sequences, around 15% of them present only once. These sequences were also reported in another study, on T cells in Graves' hyperthyroidism and ophthalmopathy.

The starting material was peripheral blood mononuclear cells (PBMCs), obtained at new diagnosis, from a patient treated with antithyroid drugs. Every receptor here comes from a woman in her thirties with Graves disease.

The chain is built from TRBV29-1 and TRBJ2-3; D is unresolved. V shed 4 bases and J shed 6 bases, with 8 bases lying between them. Germline values: CDR1 SQVTM, CDR2 ANQGSEA. This CDR3 has 11 residues. DNA of the CDR3: TGCAGCGTTGCCGTTAGTGATACGCAGTATTTT. Its translation is CSVAVSDTQYF.

This clonotype occurred a few times. The rearrangement links TRBV20-1 to TRBJ2-5, with D unresolved. The CDR3 consists of 12 residues. Germline V lookup: CDR1 DFQATT, CDR2 SNEGSKA (reference sequence). The germline V and J ends were trimmed by 8 bases and 5 bases, with 15 bases remaining between them. The CDR3 region has the DNA TGCAGTACCGATGGAGTGGGGGAGACCCAGTACTTC. Translation gives CSTDGVGETQYF.

There are many counts of this clonotype. The V call is TRBV2, the J call TRBJ2-7; the D call may be TRBD1 or TRBD2 (5 bases each). CDR3 length: 13 amino acids. The V and J ends lost 4 bases and 3 bases respectively, with 10 bases between them. CDR1 and CDR2 (germline): SNHLY, FYNNEI. The CDR3 DNA sequence: TGTGCCAGCAGTGCGGGGCAGGACTACGAGCAGTACTTC. Its protein product is CASSAGQDYEQYF.

This chain uses TRBV11-3 with TRBJ2-5; TRBD1 aligns across 8 bases. Trimming removed 3 bases from V and 8 bases from J; junction bases left unmatched: 5. The CDR3 consists of 13 residues. From germline, CDR1 is SGHNT and CDR2 YENEEA. CDR3 nucleotide sequence: TGTGCCAGCAGCTTGAGGACAGGGAACACCCAGTACTTC. It specifies CASSLRTGNTQYF.

V is TRBV20-1 and J is TRBJ2-1; 12 nucleotides align to TRBD2. The V gene's germline CDR1 is DFQATT and CDR2 SNEGSKA (reference sequence). CDR3 length: 15 amino acids. Trimming removed 5 bases from V and 10 bases from J; junction bases left unmatched: 12. The CDR3 loop reads CSAPPRLAGVREQFF. CDR3 bases: TGCAGTGCTCCTCCCCGACTAGCGGGAGTTCGGGAGCAGTTCTTC.

This clonotype was detected a few times. The chain joins TRBV5-6 to TRBJ2-1, with TRBD2 matching over 12 bases. V lost 3 bases to trimming and J lost 11 bases; unmatched junction nucleotides: 6. The V gene's germline CDR1 is SGHDT and CDR2 YYEEEE. CDR3 length: 14 amino acids. Here the CDR3 reads CASSYPGLAGKQFF. CDR3 in DNA: TGTGCCAGCAGCTACCCGGGACTAGCGGGCAAGCAGTTCTTC.

The V gene is TRBV20-1, the J gene TRBJ1-2; 10 bases fit TRBD1. From germline, CDR1 is DFQATT and CDR2 SNEGSKA (reference sequence). The junction had 7 bases not matched to a gene; V was cut back by 6 bases and J by 6 bases. The CDR3 spans 13 residues. CDR3 region: CSAPRGTGDGYTF. Here the CDR3 DNA reads TGCAGTGCCCCCCGGGGGACAGGGGATGGCTACACCTTC.

This clonotype was found many times. The rearrangement links TRBV28 to TRBJ2-7; 7 nucleotides line up with TRBD1. CDR3 length: 16 amino acids. Germline CDR1 and CDR2: MDHEN and SYDVKM. Unmatched junction bases numbered 8, after V lost 3 bases and J lost 0 bases. The CDR3 nucleotides are TGTGCCAGCAGTTTGAGTGGGACAGCATACTCCTACGAGCAGTACTTC. It yields the protein CASSLSGTAYSYEQYF.

The V call is TRBV30, the J call TRBJ1-1; TRBD1 aligns across 8 bases. V dropped 0 bases and J dropped 0; count of bases not matched to a gene: 6. CDR3 length: 16 residues. Germline loops: CDR1 GTSNPN, CDR2 SVGIG (reference sequence). CDR3 region: CAWSVPGGGMNTEAFF. The DNA of the CDR3 is TGTGCCTGGAGTGTACCAGGGGGCGGCATGAACACTGAAGCTTTCTTT.

The rearrangement links TRBV15 to TRBJ1-4, with 8 bases that match TRBD1. V shed 4 bases, J shed 10 bases, and the junction held 8 bases outside the gene matches. Per the germline V gene, CDR1 is LNHNV and CDR2 is YYDKDF (reference sequence). This CDR3 comprises 14 residues. Here the CDR3 reads CATSKETGGVKLFF. The DNA for the CDR3 is TGTGCCACCAGCAAGGAAACAGGGGGAGTAAAACTGTTTTTT.

This clonotype was seen ten or more times. The gene calls are TRBV2 and TRBJ1-4; D remains ambiguous. The V end lost 9 bases, the J end lost 15 bases, and 17 bases lay between the germline ends. CDR1 is SNHLY, CDR2 FYNNEI, per germline. The CDR3 sequence is 11 residues long. The chain's CDR3 is CASSNIGVVFF. CDR3 nucleotide sequence: TGTGCCAGTTCTAATATAGGAGTAGTGTTTTTT.

The chain combines TRBV19 with TRBJ1-5; D may be TRBD1 (5 bases). The CDR3 sequence is 14 residues long. Germline V gene data show CDR1 as LNHDA and CDR2 as SQIVND (reference sequence). V lost 9 bases and J lost 7, with 19 bases in between. This CDR3 reads CARSTYWGEQPQHF. The CDR3 region has the DNA TGTGCCAGGAGCACCTACTGGGGGGAACAGCCCCAGCATTTT.

This clonotype was recorded a few times. The chain links TRBV10-3 to TRBJ2-1, with 9 nucleotides matching TRBD2. The germline V gene has CDR1 ENHRY and CDR2 SYGVKD. Unmatched junction bases numbered 0, after V lost 4 bases and J lost 2 bases. This CDR3 spans 14 amino acids. CDR3 sequence reads: CAISGGRAYNEQFF. As DNA, the CDR3 is TGTGCCATCAGTGGCGGGAGGGCCTACAATGAGCAGTTCTTC.

This clonotype was seen more than once but under ten times. The chain couples TRBV3-1 to TRBJ1-5; no definite D call. V lost 8 bases to trimming and J lost 7 bases, with 15 bases between them. In germline, CDR1 is LGHDT, CDR2 YNNKEL (reference sequence). The CDR3 has 13 amino acids. The CDR3 sequence is CASAPKERQPQHF. The CDR3 DNA sequence: TGTGCCAGCGCTCCTAAGGAGAGGCAGCCCCAGCATTTT.

This clonotype showed up just a few times. The junction departs from the called germline gene at one end, perhaps through a read error. This chain uses TRBV12-3 or TRBV12-4 with TRBJ2-1, with D perhaps assigned TRBD1 or TRBD2 (5 bases each). CDR3 length equals 16 residues. CDR3 protein: CASSLGGTNPYNEQSF. The CDR3 bases are TGTGCCAGCAGTTTGGGTGGGACCAACCCATACAATGAGCAGTCCTTC.

This clonotype has a handful of counts. The junction does not match germline at one end; this may be a read error. This chain uses TRBV6-2 or TRBV6-3 with TRBJ1-2; possible D gene TRBD1, 5 bases. This CDR3 comprises 13 residues. In germline, CDR1 is MNHEY, CDR2 SVGEGT. CDR3 protein: CASSPGFYTGQYF. The CDR3 nucleotides are TGTGCCAGCAGCCCCGGATTTTACACAGGACAATACTTC.

This clonotype was recorded at least ten times. The CDR3 reads CATSRDSTQNTEAFF. CDR3 nucleotide sequence: TGTGCCACCAGCAGAGACAGTACTCAGAACACTGAAGCTTTCTTT. The V gene is TRBV15, the J gene TRBJ1-1, with no clear D. This CDR3 contains 15 residues. V dropped 0 bases and J dropped 1 base, with 9 bases sitting between them. The germline V gene encodes CDR1 LNHNV and CDR2 YYDKDF (reference sequence).

This chain connects TRBV6-1 to TRBJ1-1; D perhaps matches TRBD1 (5 bases). Trimming left V 10 bases short and J 4 bases short, with 16 bases between. CDR1 MNHNS and CDR2 SASEGT come from the germline V gene. The CDR3 consists of 13 residues. The CDR3 loop is CANTPGGSTEAFF. CDR3 sequence (DNA): TGTGCCAACACCCCCGGGGGATCCACTGAAGCTTTCTTT.

This clonotype has a count of ten or more. This chain joins TRBV11-2 and TRBJ2-5; 7 bases line up with TRBD2. CDR3 length equals 15 residues. CDR1 SGHAT and CDR2 FQNNGV come from the germline V gene. J gave up 1 base and V 1 base, and 3 bases lay outside the gene matches. The CDR3 sequence is CASSLVAGVQETQYF. CDR3 nucleotides: TGTGCCAGCAGCTTAGTGGCGGGAGTCCAAGAGACCCAGTACTTC.

This clonotype has at least ten counts. The chain employs TRBV12-3 or TRBV12-4 and TRBJ1-5; D not certain. This CDR3 is 14 amino acids long. V gave up 2 bases and J gave up 2 bases, with 7 bases separating them. Here the CDR3 reads CASSLILGNQPQHF. The DNA for the CDR3 is TGTGCCAGCAGTTTAATCTTGGGCAATCAGCCCCAGCATTTT.

This chain uses TRBV20-1 with TRBJ1-2; TRBD1 agrees at 9 bases. This CDR3 has 14 amino acids. Looked up from germline, CDR1 is DFQATT and CDR2 is SNEGSKA (reference sequence). Unmatched junction bases numbered 10, after V lost 6 bases and J lost 5 bases. CDR3: CSAPLLDRGYGYTF. CDR3 DNA: TGCAGTGCCCCTCTTCTGGACAGGGGATATGGCTACACCTTC.